This is a list of T cell receptor beta chains from one sample in a study of blood T cell repertoires in COVID-19. Method: immunoSEQ multiplex PCR; TCRdb's copy keeps in-frame clones and lacks some. The repertoire holds about 120,000 clones, with roughly 87% as singletons. The sequenced sample was peripheral blood. The receptors come from a human donor in a cohort sampled during active COVID-19. The CDR3 runs from the conserved cysteine through the conserved F or W. A D gene is named only where the DNA matches it firmly. A row's size may be missing; if present it is once, few, many or a size class.

CDR3 DNA: TGTGCCATCAGTGAAGAATTGGGACAGGGGGCAAGGGAGACCCAGTACTTC; CDR3 protein: CAISEELGQGARETQYF; D gene: TRBD1; J gene: TRBJ2-5; V gene: TRBV10-3; clone size: NA
CDR3 DNA: TGTGCCAGCCTAAAACAGGGGAGAAGTGAAGCTTTCTTT; CDR3 protein: CASLKQGRSEAFF; D gene: TRBD1; J gene: TRBJ1-1; V gene: TRBV27; clone size: few
CDR3 DNA: TGTGCCTGGAGTGGATTTAGCGGAAGCTCCTACAATGAGCAGTTCTTC; CDR3 protein: CAWSGFSGSSYNEQFF; D gene: NA; J gene: TRBJ2-1; V gene: TRBV30; clone size: NA
CDR3 DNA: TGCGCCAGCAGCTTGGGGGACAGGGGGCGATACGAGCAGTACTTC; CDR3 protein: CASSLGDRGRYEQYF; D gene: TRBD1; J gene: TRBJ2-7; V gene: TRBV5-1; clone size: NA
CDR3 DNA: TGTGCCAGTAGTAAAGGTAGCGGGAGCTTCGGCACCGGGGAGCTGTTTTTT; CDR3 protein: CASSKGSGSFGTGELFF; D gene: TRBD2; J gene: TRBJ2-2; V gene: TRBV19; clone size: NA
CDR3 DNA: TGTGCCAGCCGAGAGGGGGCAGGGGGCGAGCAGTACTTC; CDR3 protein: CASREGAGGEQYF; D gene: TRBD1; J gene: TRBJ2-7; V gene: TRBV6-5; clone size: NA
CDR3 DNA: TGTGCCAGCAGCACGGACAGGGGGCTAGCGGGAGTTAGTGAGCAGTTCTTC; CDR3 protein: CASSTDRGLAGVSEQFF; D gene: NA; J gene: TRBJ2-1; V gene: TRBV7-7; clone size: NA
CDR3 DNA: TGTGCCACCAGTGATTCGGGACTAGCGCGCAATGAGCAGTTCTTC; CDR3 protein: CATSDSGLARNEQFF; D gene: TRBD2; J gene: TRBJ2-1; V gene: TRBV24-1; clone size: NA
CDR3 DNA: TGTGCCAGCAGCCCCAGGGGGACAGGCACAGATACGCAGTATTTT; CDR3 protein: CASSPRGTGTDTQYF; D gene: TRBD1; J gene: TRBJ2-3; V gene: TRBV7-9; clone size: NA
CDR3 DNA: TGTGCCATCAGTGATATGGGAGGAAGGGAGACCCAGTACTTC; CDR3 protein: CAISDMGGRETQYF; D gene: NA; J gene: TRBJ2-5; V gene: TRBV10-3; clone size: NA
CDR3 DNA: TGTGCCAGCAGTCAGACAGGGGGCGCCGGCTATGGCTACACCTTC; CDR3 protein: CASSQTGGAGYGYTF; D gene: TRBD1; J gene: TRBJ1-2; V gene: TRBV6-5; clone size: NA
CDR3 DNA: TGTGCCAGCAGCCAAGTTGTCTTAGCGGGGGGCGGAGTGCAGTACTTC; CDR3 protein: CASSQVVLAGGGVQYF; D gene: TRBD2; J gene: TRBJ2-7; V gene: TRBV3-1/TRBV3-2; clone size: NA
CDR3 DNA: TGTGCCAGCTCACCAACAGGGGGCTCTGGGGCCAACGTCCTGACTTTC; CDR3 protein: CASSPTGGSGANVLTF; D gene: TRBD1; J gene: TRBJ2-6; V gene: TRBV18; clone size: NA
CDR3 DNA: TGTGCCAGCAAGGTAGAGGCTGACTCCTACGAGCAGTACTTC; CDR3 protein: CASKVEADSYEQYF; D gene: NA; J gene: TRBJ2-7; V gene: TRBV5-4; clone size: NA
CDR3 DNA: TGTGCCACTTCGACACTAGCGGGAGTAAGATATGAGCAGTTCTTC; CDR3 protein: CATSTLAGVRYEQFF; D gene: TRBD2; J gene: TRBJ2-1; V gene: TRBV3-1/TRBV3-2; clone size: NA
CDR3 DNA: TGTGCCAGCAGCACGAGAGACAGGGTGAACACTGAAGCTTTCTTT; CDR3 protein: CASSTRDRVNTEAFF; D gene: TRBD1; J gene: TRBJ1-1; V gene: TRBV7-8; clone size: NA
CDR3 DNA: TGTGCCAGTACCGAGCGGGGCTTGATTAATTCACCCCTCCACTTT; CDR3 protein: CASTERGLINSPLHF; D gene: NA; J gene: TRBJ1-6; V gene: TRBV19; clone size: once
CDR3 DNA: TGTGCCAGCAGTTACCGGGGGGGGAACGAGCAGTACTTC; CDR3 protein: CASSYRGGNEQYF; D gene: TRBD2; J gene: TRBJ2-7; V gene: TRBV6-2/TRBV6-3; clone size: NA
CDR3 DNA: TGTGCCAGTCACCTTAGGGTGACAGGGGCGAACACTGAAGCTTTCTTT; CDR3 protein: CASHLRVTGANTEAFF; D gene: TRBD1; J gene: TRBJ1-1; V gene: TRBV19; clone size: NA
CDR3 DNA: TGTGCCAGCAGTGACTCGGGGCTAGTTTCCTACAATGAGCAGTTCTTC; CDR3 protein: CASSDSGLVSYNEQFF; D gene: NA; J gene: TRBJ2-1; V gene: TRBV6-4; clone size: NA
CDR3 DNA: TGTGCCAGCAGTGTCGGGACTAGCGGGGGGCAGAGCGAGCAGTACTTC; CDR3 protein: CASSVGTSGGQSEQYF; D gene: TRBD2; J gene: TRBJ2-7; V gene: TRBV6-4; clone size: NA
CDR3 DNA: TGTGCCAGCTCACCAATAGACAGTAGCTATGGCTACACCTTC; CDR3 protein: CASSPIDSSYGYTF; D gene: NA; J gene: TRBJ1-2; V gene: TRBV18; clone size: NA
CDR3 DNA: TGTGCCAGTAGTACGACAGGGGGCGGATATGAAAAACTGTTTTTT; CDR3 protein: CASSTTGGGYEKLFF; D gene: TRBD1; J gene: TRBJ1-4; V gene: TRBV19; clone size: NA
CDR3 DNA: TGTGCCAGCAGCCACGCGGGGGGTGGCAATCAGCCCCAGCATTTT; CDR3 protein: CASSHAGGGNQPQHF; D gene: NA; J gene: TRBJ1-5; V gene: TRBV3-1/TRBV3-2; clone size: NA
CDR3 DNA: TGCGCCAGCACCGGGACTAGGTCCTATGGTGAGCAGTTCTTC; CDR3 protein: CASTGTRSYGEQFF; D gene: TRBD2; J gene: TRBJ2-1; V gene: TRBV10-1; clone size: once
CDR3 DNA: TGTGCCAGCAGCCACCCCCGGGACAGCACCTACGAGCAGTACTTC; CDR3 protein: CASSHPRDSTYEQYF; D gene: TRBD1; J gene: TRBJ2-7; V gene: TRBV7-9; clone size: NA
CDR3 DNA: TGTGCCAGCAGGCGGGGGGAGACCCAGTACTTC; CDR3 protein: CASRRGETQYF; D gene: TRBD2; J gene: TRBJ2-5; V gene: TRBV12-3/TRBV12-4; clone size: NA
CDR3 DNA: TGTGCCAGCAGTCACATGGGGTTGGGGCAGCATCAGCCCCAGCATTTT; CDR3 protein: CASSHMGLGQHQPQHF; D gene: NA; J gene: TRBJ1-5; V gene: TRBV27; clone size: NA
CDR3 DNA: TGTGCCAGTGCAAGGGCAGGGCATGCCACTGAAGCTTTCTTT; CDR3 protein: CASARAGHATEAFF; D gene: NA; J gene: TRBJ1-1; V gene: TRBV27; clone size: NA
CDR3 DNA: TGCGCCAGCAGGCTAGGGGGGAACACTGAAGCTTTCTTT; CDR3 protein: CASRLGGNTEAFF; D gene: NA; J gene: TRBJ1-1; V gene: TRBV10-1; clone size: NA
CDR3 DNA: TGTGCCAGCAGTAGCGGACAGGGAGTGAATCAGCCCCAGCATTTT; CDR3 protein: CASSSGQGVNQPQHF; D gene: TRBD1; J gene: TRBJ1-5; V gene: TRBV6-2/TRBV6-3; clone size: NA
CDR3 DNA: TGTGCCAGCAGTAGCACGGGACATTTGAACCGGGGCTACACCTTC; CDR3 protein: CASSSTGHLNRGYTF; D gene: NA; J gene: TRBJ1-2; V gene: TRBV28; clone size: NA
CDR3 DNA: TGTGCCAGCAGCCCTGGACAGGGGGCGGTTGGGGCTTTCTTT; CDR3 protein: CASSPGQGAVGAFF; D gene: TRBD1; J gene: TRBJ1-1; V gene: TRBV27; clone size: NA
CDR3 DNA: TGTGCCAGCAGCCGCCAGGGGGTTGAAGCTTTCTTT; CDR3 protein: CASSRQGVEAFF; D gene: TRBD1; J gene: TRBJ1-1; V gene: TRBV11-2; clone size: NA
CDR3 DNA: TGTGCCACCAGCAGAGATAGAGGGACAGGGGGGACCGGGGAGCTGTTTTTT; CDR3 protein: CATSRDRGTGGTGELFF; D gene: TRBD1; J gene: TRBJ2-2; V gene: TRBV15; clone size: NA
CDR3 DNA: TGTGCCAGCAAGGGACAGGAAGCTTTCTTT; CDR3 protein: CASKGQEAFF; D gene: TRBD1; J gene: TRBJ1-1; V gene: TRBV2; clone size: NA
CDR3 DNA: TGTGCCAGCAGCTTGCTGGCGGGAGTCTACGAGCAGTACTTC; CDR3 protein: CASSLLAGVYEQYF; D gene: TRBD2; J gene: TRBJ2-7; V gene: TRBV7-2; clone size: NA
CDR3 DNA: TGTGCCAGCAGGGGGCGGAGTAGCACTGAAGCTTTCTTT; CDR3 protein: CASRGRSSTEAFF; D gene: NA; J gene: TRBJ1-1; V gene: TRBV6-5; clone size: NA
CDR3 DNA: TGTGCCAGCAGCTCCGTGGAGCGGGAGGGCCCAGAGACCCAGTACTTC; CDR3 protein: CASSSVEREGPETQYF; D gene: TRBD2; J gene: TRBJ2-5; V gene: TRBV7-6; clone size: NA
CDR3 DNA: TGTGCCAGCAGTCCATCCTCTACCCTCCGTAATGAAAAACTGTTTTTT; CDR3 protein: CASSPSSTLRNEKLFF; D gene: NA; J gene: TRBJ1-4; V gene: TRBV27; clone size: NA
CDR3 DNA: TGTGCCAGCAGTTCCCCCCTGTTACGGTCACCCCTCCACTTT; CDR3 protein: CASSSPLLRSPLHF; D gene: NA; J gene: TRBJ1-6; V gene: TRBV28; clone size: NA
CDR3 DNA: TGTGCCAGTAGTCTCTCACACTCGGGAGGGACTGAAGCTTTCTTT; CDR3 protein: CASSLSHSGGTEAFF; D gene: NA; J gene: TRBJ1-1; V gene: TRBV19; clone size: once
CDR3 DNA: TGCGCCAGCAGCTTGAAGGGTGACAGGGTAAACAATGAGCAGTTCTTC; CDR3 protein: CASSLKGDRVNNEQFF; D gene: TRBD1; J gene: TRBJ2-1; V gene: TRBV5-1; clone size: NA
CDR3 DNA: TGTGCCAGTAGTACCCCGGGACTAGCGGGAGGGTACAATGAGCAGTTCTTC; CDR3 protein: CASSTPGLAGGYNEQFF; D gene: TRBD2; J gene: TRBJ2-1; V gene: TRBV19; clone size: NA
CDR3 DNA: TGCGCCAGCAGCCAAGATGGACACTTCAATCAGCCCCAGCATTTT; CDR3 protein: CASSQDGHFNQPQHF; D gene: NA; J gene: TRBJ1-5; V gene: TRBV4-1; clone size: NA
CDR3 DNA: TGTGCCAGCAGCTTAGTGACTAGCGGGAGTCTGGTATCCTACGAGCAGTACTTC; CDR3 protein: CASSLVTSGSLVSYEQYF; D gene: TRBD2; J gene: TRBJ2-7; V gene: TRBV7-2; clone size: NA
CDR3 DNA: TGTGCCAGCAGCTTATCAGGGGGATATGGAAACACCATATATTTT; CDR3 protein: CASSLSGGYGNTIYF; D gene: TRBD1; J gene: TRBJ1-3; V gene: TRBV7-3; clone size: few
CDR3 DNA: TGCGCCAGCAGCTTGGCGGAGCTTACTGAAGCTTTCTTT; CDR3 protein: CASSLAELTEAFF; D gene: NA; J gene: TRBJ1-1; V gene: TRBV5-1; clone size: NA